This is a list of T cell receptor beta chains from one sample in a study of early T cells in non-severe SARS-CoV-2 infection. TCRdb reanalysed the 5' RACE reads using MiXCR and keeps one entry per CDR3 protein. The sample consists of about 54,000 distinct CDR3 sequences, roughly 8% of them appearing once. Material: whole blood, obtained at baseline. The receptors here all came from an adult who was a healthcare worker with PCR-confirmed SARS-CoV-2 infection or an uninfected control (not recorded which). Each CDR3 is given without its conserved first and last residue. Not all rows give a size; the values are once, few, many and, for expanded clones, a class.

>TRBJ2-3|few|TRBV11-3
ASSPYGGSTDTQY
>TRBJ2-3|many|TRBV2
ASSAPGQGADTQY
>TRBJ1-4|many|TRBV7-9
ASSLLTSRWIEKLF
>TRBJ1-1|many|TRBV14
ASSRTGGSTEAF
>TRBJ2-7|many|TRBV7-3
ARPGLAEAYEQY
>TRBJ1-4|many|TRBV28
ASRDIPTNEKLF
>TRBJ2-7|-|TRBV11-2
ASGPLDREQY
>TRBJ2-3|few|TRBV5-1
ASSPLGRGTDTQY
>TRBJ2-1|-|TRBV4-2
ASSQSGTSGRGDEQF
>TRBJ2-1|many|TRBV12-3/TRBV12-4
ASSRPTSGNGHEQF
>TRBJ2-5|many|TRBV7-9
ASCAIEETQY
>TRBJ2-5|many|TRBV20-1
SARDGAGGRETQY
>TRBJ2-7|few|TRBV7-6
ASSSTDRDEQY
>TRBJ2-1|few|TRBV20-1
SASHRNNEQF
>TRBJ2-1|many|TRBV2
ASKPTIVGNEQF
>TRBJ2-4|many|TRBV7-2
ASSLYSLGDRIIQY
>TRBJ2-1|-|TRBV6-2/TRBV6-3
ASSHGLAGPHNEQF
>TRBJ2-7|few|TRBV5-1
ASSLLAAGTSYEQY
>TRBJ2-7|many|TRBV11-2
ASSPNSYEQY
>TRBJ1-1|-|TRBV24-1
ATSDPLKTEAF
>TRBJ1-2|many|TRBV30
AWKSAGQANYGYT
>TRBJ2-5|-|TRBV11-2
ASSFGRQGLRETQY
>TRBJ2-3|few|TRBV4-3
ASSQALDADTQY
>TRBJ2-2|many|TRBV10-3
AISVAGTANTGELF
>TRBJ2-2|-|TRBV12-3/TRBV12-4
ASSRRSGTSPGELF
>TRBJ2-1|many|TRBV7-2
ASSLFLAGGNEQF
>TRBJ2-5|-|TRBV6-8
ASIRLAEETQY
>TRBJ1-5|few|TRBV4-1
ASSSGQAGGNQPQH
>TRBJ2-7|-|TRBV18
ASSPRQGSYEQY
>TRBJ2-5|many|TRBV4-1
ASSHEILIETQY
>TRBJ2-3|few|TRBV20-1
SARTRAGTDTQY
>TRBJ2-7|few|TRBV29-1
SAALDEQY
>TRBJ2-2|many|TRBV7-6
ASSIDIPQPNTGELF
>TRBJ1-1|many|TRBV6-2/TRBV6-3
ASTQNTEAF
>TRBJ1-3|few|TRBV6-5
ASSPHHANTGNTIY
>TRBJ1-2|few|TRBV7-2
ASSLGQGGYGYT
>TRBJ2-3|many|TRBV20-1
SAKRSDTQY
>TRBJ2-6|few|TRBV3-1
ASSAISGLTGANVLT